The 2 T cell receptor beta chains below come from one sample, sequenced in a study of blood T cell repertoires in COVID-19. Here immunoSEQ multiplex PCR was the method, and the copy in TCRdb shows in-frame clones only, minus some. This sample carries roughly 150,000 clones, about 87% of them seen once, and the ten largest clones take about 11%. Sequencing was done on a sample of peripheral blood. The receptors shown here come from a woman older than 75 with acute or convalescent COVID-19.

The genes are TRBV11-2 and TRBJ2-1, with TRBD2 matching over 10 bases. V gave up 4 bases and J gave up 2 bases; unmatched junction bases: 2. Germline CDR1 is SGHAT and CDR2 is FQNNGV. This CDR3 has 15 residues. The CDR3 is CASSSTSGAYNEQFF. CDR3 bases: TGTGCCAGCAGCTCAACTAGCGGGGCCTACAATGAGCAGTTCTTC. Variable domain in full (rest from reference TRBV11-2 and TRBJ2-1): EAGVAQSPRYKIIEKRQSVAFWCNPISGHATLYWYQQILGQGPKLLIQFQNNGVVDDSQLPKDRFSAERLKGVDSTLKIQPAKLEDSAVYLCASSSTSGAYNEQFFGPGTRLTVL.

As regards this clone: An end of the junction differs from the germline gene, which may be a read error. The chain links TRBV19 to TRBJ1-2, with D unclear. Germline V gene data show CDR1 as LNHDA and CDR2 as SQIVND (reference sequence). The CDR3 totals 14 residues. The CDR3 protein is CASSIGPPNYGYTF. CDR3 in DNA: TGTGCCAGTAGTATTGGGCCCCCTAATTATGGCTACACCTTC.